This is a list of T cell receptor beta chains from one sample in a study of shared clonotypes between healthy human individuals. Some clones are missing from TCRdb's copy, which holds only in-frame ones; the method was immunoSEQ multiplex PCR. The data hold about 300,000 clones, with 74% observed a single time. The sample consisted of memory CD4+ T cells sorted from blood. The receptors shown here come from a man aged 25-40 years in good health. CDR3s include the opening cysteine and the closing phenylalanine or tryptophan. A D gene is named only where the DNA matches it firmly. For some rows the clone size is stated as once, few or many, or as a class when expanded; others skip it.

clone_size d_call cdr3_length j_call v_call cdr3_aa cdr3_nt
few TRBD2 15 TRBJ2-1 TRBV9 CASSVVPGGFGEQFF TGTGCCAGCAGCGTAGTGCCGGGAGGCTTTGGTGAGCAGTTCTTC
- - 14 TRBJ2-3 TRBV5-4 CASSFGGRTDTQYF TGTGCCAGCAGCTTCGGGGGCCGGACAGATACGCAGTATTTT
- - 14 TRBJ2-5 TRBV18 CASSPLPGQETQYF TGTGCCAGCTCACCACTTCCAGGTCAAGAGACCCAGTACTTC
- - 17 TRBJ1-2 TRBV28 CASRQAPGHPEGYGYTF TGTGCCAGCAGACAAGCCCCGGGACACCCGGAGGGCTATGGCTACACCTTC
- - 15 TRBJ2-3 TRBV4-1 CASSTPPGGTDTQYF TGCGCCAGCAGCACCCCCCCCGGGGGCACAGATACGCAGTATTTT
- - 15 TRBJ2-5 TRBV10-3 CAISESTGAQETQYF TGTGCCATCAGTGAATCCACGGGGGCCCAAGAGACCCAGTACTTC
- - 12 TRBJ2-5 TRBV29-1 CSVATLQETQYF TGCAGCGTTGCTACATTACAAGAGACCCAGTACTTC
- TRBD2 16 TRBJ2-1 TRBV6-5 CASSYRTSGSNNEQFF TGTGCCAGCAGTTACCGTACTAGCGGGAGTAACAATGAGCAGTTCTTC
- - 15 TRBJ2-5 TRBV5-1 CASSLEGRYQETQYF TGCGCCAGCAGCTTGGAGGGAAGGTACCAAGAGACCCAGTACTTC
- - 12 TRBJ2-7 TRBV2 CASSERDYEQYF TGTGCCAGCAGTGAAAGGGACTACGAGCAGTACTTC
- TRBD1 16 TRBJ1-1 TRBV5-1 CASSLVGQGLGTEAFF TGCGCCAGCAGCTTGGTGGGACAGGGGTTAGGTACTGAAGCTTTCTTT
- - 15 TRBJ2-3 TRBV10-2 CASSGQAHSTDTQYF TGCGCCAGCAGTGGGCAGGCCCATAGCACAGATACGCAGTATTTT
- - 15 TRBJ1-4 TRBV7-9 CASSISRSANEKLFF TGTGCCAGCAGCATCAGTCGGAGTGCTAATGAAAAACTGTTTTTT
- - 11 TRBJ1-4 TRBV19 CASRFNEKLFF TGTGCCAGTAGGTTCAATGAAAAACTGTTTTTT
- TRBD2 18 TRBJ2-3 TRBV7-9 CASSLTGTSHSHTDTQYF TGTGCCAGCAGTCTAACCGGGACTAGCCATTCTCACACAGATACGCAGTATTTT
once - 13 TRBJ2-2 TRBV7-9 CASSLQTAGELFF TGTGCCAGCAGCTTACAGACGGCCGGGGAGCTGTTTTTT
- TRBD2 14 TRBJ2-1 TRBV29-1 CSAVTSGRLKEQFF TGCAGCGCTGTGACTAGCGGGAGGTTAAAGGAGCAGTTCTTC
many - 12 TRBJ2-7 TRBV5-5 CASSPGTYEQYF TGTGCCAGCAGCCCCGGGACTTACGAGCAGTACTTC
- TRBD1 14 TRBJ1-2 TRBV7-8 CASSLRDRGGGYTF TGTGCCAGCAGCTTACGGGACAGGGGAGGTGGCTACACCTTC
- - 13 TRBJ2-3 TRBV29-1 CSVGIGGTDTQYF TGCAGCGTTGGTATAGGGGGCACAGATACGCAGTATTTT
- TRBD2 15 TRBJ2-5 TRBV2 CASNVLAGMVETQYF TGTGCCAGCAACGTTCTAGCGGGAATGGTTGAGACCCAGTACTTC
- - 17 TRBJ2-5 TRBV18 CASSPPRLGGGAETQYF TGTGCCAGCTCACCACCACGGTTGGGTGGGGGCGCGGAGACCCAGTACTTC
- - 12 TRBJ2-7 TRBV5-1 CASRYGQSEQYF TGCGCCAGCAGATACGGACAGTCCGAGCAGTACTTC
- TRBD2 14 TRBJ2-7 TRBV2 CASSRDYISYEQYF TGTGCCAGCAGTCGGGACTATATTTCCTACGAGCAGTACTTC
- - 11 TRBJ1-1 TRBV29-1 CSVALSREAFF TGCAGCGTTGCCCTAAGCCGGGAAGCTTTCTTT
- TRBD2 16 TRBJ2-1 TRBV7-8 CASSPRRAGGSNEQFF TGTGCCAGCAGCCCTAGACGAGCGGGAGGTAGTAATGAGCAGTTCTTC
- - 13 TRBJ1-3 TRBV5-4 CASSLATGNTIYF TGTGCCAGCAGCTTGGCCACTGGAAACACCATATATTTT